These 7 T cell receptor beta chains were all obtained from the same sample, sequenced in a study of PD-1 blockade in classical Hodgkin lymphoma. The table came from immunoSEQ multiplex PCR; TCRdb's copy has only in-frame clones and leaves some out. The sample lists more than 30,000 clones; 77% were seen once. Time point: cycle 4 day 1 (C4D1), after 6 weeks of nivolumab. Autologous stem cell transplantation was followed by relapse in every patient, and brentuximab vedotin exposure varied. The sequencing used peripheral blood mononuclear cells (PBMCs), collected before the fourth cycle of nivolumab. The receptors stem from a human donor with classical Hodgkin lymphoma.

This clone appeared a few times. This chain links TRBV6-5 with TRBJ1-2; TRBD1 is a possible D gene (6 bases). The CDR3 sequence is 13 residues long. CDR1 is MNHEY and CDR2 is SVGAGI in the germline V gene. With 7 bases removed from V and 4 bases from J, the gap between germline ends came to 13 bases. In nucleotides, the CDR3 is TGTGCCAGCAACCAGGGGAAGGGCTATGGCTACACCTTC. Its translation: CASNQGKGYGYTF.

J is TRBJ2-1 and V is TRBV11-2; no reliable D call. Deletions cut 1 base from V and 7 bases from J, with 11 bases between. The CDR3 runs 14 residues. Looked up from germline, CDR1 is SGHAT and CDR2 is FQNNGV. In nucleotides, the CDR3 is TGTGCCAGCAGCTTAGTATTTAAGGGAAATGAGCAGTTCTTC. Translating gives CASSLVFKGNEQFF. The full variable domain, its missing parts supplied by reference TRBV11-2 and TRBJ2-1, is EAGVAQSPRYKIIEKRQSVAFWCNPISGHATLYWYQQILGQGPKLLIQFQNNGVVDDSQLPKDRFSAERLKGVDSTLKIQPAKLEDSAVYLCASSLVFKGNEQFFGPGTRLTVL.

This chain links TRBV6-1 with TRBJ2-1; 9 positions match TRBD2. The V gene's germline CDR1 is MNHNS and CDR2 SASEGT. J was trimmed by 6 bases and V by 4 bases; bases with no gene match: 4. This CDR3 has 14 amino acids. The CDR3, as DNA: TGTGCCAGCAGTGCCTTAGCGGGGGTCAATGAGCAGTTCTTC. It codes for CASSALAGVNEQFF.

The chain joins TRBV18 to TRBJ1-3, with 9 bases aligning to TRBD1. The CDR3 runs to 16 residues. Trimming at V came to 4 bases and at J to 1 base, leaving 5 bases not matched to a gene. Germline V CDR1 and CDR2: KGHSH, LQKENI. CDR3 in amino acids: CASSRDRASSGNTIYF. The CDR3 DNA follows: TGTGCCAGCTCACGGGACAGGGCATCATCTGGAAACACCATATATTTT.

The chain joins TRBV4-3 to TRBJ2-5, with D uncertain. The CDR3 totals 14 residues. V lost 1 base and J 1 base, leaving 7 bases between the germline ends. Germline assignment: CDR1 LGHNA and CDR2 YSLEER. CDR3 DNA sequence: TGCGCCAGCAGCCAAGTATTAGGCCAAGAGACCCAGTACTTC. Encoded protein: CASSQVLGQETQYF.

The V and J genes are TRBV20-1 and TRBJ2-1; no firm D call. The length of the CDR3 is 11 residues. Trimming shortened V by 6 bases and J by 2 bases, and 5 bases separated the two germline ends. Germline-derived CDR1 and CDR2 are DFQATT and SNEGSKA (reference sequence). The CDR3 region is CSAVAYNEQFF. The CDR3 nucleotides are TGCAGTGCGGTGGCCTACAATGAGCAGTTCTTC.

This clone was seen only a few times. This chain links TRBV19 with TRBJ2-3; 8 bases line up with TRBD1. CDR3 length: 14 residues. Germline V gene lookup returns CDR1 LNHDA and CDR2 SQIVND (reference sequence). The ends lost 7 bases at V and 6 bases at J; junction bases unmatched: 9. CDR3 sequence (DNA): TGTGCCAGTACTAAGACAGGGGCGACGGATACGCAGTATTTT. Amino acid sequence: CASTKTGATDTQYF.